The 16 T cell receptor beta chains below were found in one sample sequenced in a study of blood T cell repertoires in COVID-19. Sequencing used immunoSEQ multiplex PCR; TCRdb keeps in-frame clones, though not all of them. The data contain a few hundred thousand clones, around 87% of them singletons. The sequenced material came from peripheral blood. All receptors derive from a woman aged 25 to 39 with COVID-19, enrolled during active disease.

V and J are TRBV9 and TRBJ2-7; 8 bases align to TRBD1. The CDR3 extends over 16 amino acids. Trimming cost V 7 bases and J 6 bases; bases outside gene matches: 18. The germline V gene encodes CDR1 SGDLS and CDR2 YYNGEE. CDR3 DNA: TGTGCCAGCGCTCCCTCCACGACAGGGGAGAACGGCGAGCAGTACTTC. Translated, it gives CASAPSTTGENGEQYF.

About this clone itself: The same CDR3 arises from other DNA sequences in this sample as well. This chain uses TRBV28 with TRBJ2-7; 11 bases agree with TRBD1. The length of the CDR3 is 15 residues. Trimming cost V 3 bases and J 1 base; bases outside gene matches: 2. Looked up from germline, CDR1 is MDHEN and CDR2 is SYDVKM. In DNA form, the CDR3 reads TGTGCCAGCAGTTTTGGGGACAGGGGGTCCTACGAGCAGTACTTC. Translation: CASSFGDRGSYEQYF.

This clone was seen a handful of times. The chain joins TRBV7-2 to TRBJ2-7, with TRBD1 identical over 8 bases. Trimming removed 10 bases from V and 4 bases from J; junction bases left unmatched: 15. The germline V gene encodes CDR1 SGHTA and CDR2 FQGNSA. The CDR3 runs 15 residues. CDR3: CATSSIGQGRYEQYF. The CDR3 nucleotides are TGTGCCACGTCTTCAATTGGACAGGGCCGATACGAGCAGTACTTC.

DNA for the CDR3: TGTGCCAGCAGTTACTCCGGGAGGGGCTACGAGCAGTACTTC. Its translation: CASSYSGRGYEQYF. The rearrangement links TRBV6-6 to TRBJ2-7; 8 nucleotides agree with TRBD2. The CDR3 contains 14 residues. The V and J ends lost 0 bases and 3 bases, in that order; junction bases with no gene match: 1. Germline V CDR1 and CDR2: MNHNY, SVGAGI (reference sequence).

V is TRBV27 and J is TRBJ1-1; a possible D gene is TRBD1 (6 bases). The CDR3 is made up of 15 amino acids. V gave up 7 bases and J gave up 1 base, with 16 bases separating them. Germline CDR1 MNHEY, CDR2 SMNVEV (reference sequence). This CDR3 is CASTLAAGANTEAFF. DNA for the CDR3: TGTGCCAGCACCCTAGCGGCAGGGGCGAACACTGAAGCTTTCTTT.

V usage is TRBV2 and J usage is TRBJ1-4, with TRBD1 identical over 9 bases. Germline loops: CDR1 SNHLY, CDR2 FYNNEI. The length of the CDR3 is 14 residues. V was pared by 6 bases and J by 8 bases, with 7 bases of the junction left unmatched. CDR3 protein: CASRKDRGTEKLFF. CDR3 bases: TGTGCCAGCAGGAAGGACAGGGGCACGGAAAAACTGTTTTTT.

This clone was seen a single time. The chain has TRBV4-3 and TRBJ1-4, with 8 positions matching TRBD1. The CDR3 runs to 16 residues. CDR1 and CDR2 (germline): LGHNA, YSLEER. V lost 1 base to trimming and J lost 3 bases; unmatched junction nucleotides: 4. In DNA, the CDR3 is TGCGCCAGCAGCCAAGGACAGGGGCTGGCTAATGAAAAACTGTTTTTT. It specifies CASSQGQGLANEKLFF.

The chain has TRBV15 and TRBJ1-6, with a tentative D call TRBD1 (5 bases). This CDR3 is 14 amino acids long. Germline loops: CDR1 LNHNV, CDR2 YYDKDF (reference sequence). V was cut by 5 bases and J by 7 bases, with 12 bases left in between. The CDR3 loop is CATSQRGTNSPLHF. CDR3 DNA sequence: TGTGCCACCAGCCAGCGGGGGACCAATTCACCCCTCCACTTT.

The rearrangement links TRBV28 to TRBJ2-5, with a possible D match to TRBD1 (6 bases). V was trimmed by 6 bases and J by 5 bases, leaving 13 bases between them. This CDR3 has 13 amino acids. Germline CDR1 is MDHEN and CDR2 is SYDVKM. The CDR3 spells CASSWGHSETQYF. CDR3 nucleotide sequence: TGTGCCAGCAGCTGGGGACATTCCGAGACCCAGTACTTC. The entire variable domain, with the rest obtained from reference TRBV28 and TRBJ2-5, is as follows: DVKVTQSSRYLVKRTGEKVFLECVQDMDHENMFWYRQDPGLGLRLIYFSYDVKMKEKGDIPEGYSVSREKKERFSLILESASTNQTSMYLCASSWGHSETQYFGPGTRLLVL.

The gene calls are TRBV28 and TRBJ2-5, with 11 bases fitting TRBD2. CDR3 length equals 17 residues. From germline, CDR1 is MDHEN and CDR2 SYDVKM. V gave up 2 bases and J gave up 1 base; unmatched junction bases: 6. In DNA form, the CDR3 reads TGTGCCAGCAGTTTAGGTGGGACTAGCGGATTCCAAGAGACCCAGTACTTC. Translating it yields CASSLGGTSGFQETQYF.

The chain combines TRBV2 with TRBJ2-3, with D tentatively TRBD2 (5 bases). The V end lost 1 base, the J end lost 3 bases, and 11 bases lay between the germline ends. The length of the CDR3 is 15 residues. Germline V gene sequence: CDR1 SNHLY, CDR2 FYNNEI. CDR3 coding DNA: TGTGCCAGCAGTGAAGAACGGGGTACGACAGATACGCAGTATTTT. It translates to CASSEERGTTDTQYF.

The chain carries TRBV30 and TRBJ1-1; D gene ambiguous. CDR1 is GTSNPN and CDR2 is SVGIG in the germline V gene (reference sequence). The V gene lost 4 bases and the J gene lost 10 bases, with 16 bases spanning the gap. There are 12 residues in the CDR3. CDR3 sequence reads: CAWTQREEGAFF. CDR3 coding DNA: TGTGCCTGGACCCAACGGGAGGAGGGAGCTTTCTTT.

The chain couples TRBV7-2 to TRBJ2-4; 7 bases are a match to TRBD2. This CDR3 spans 14 amino acids. Germline CDR1 and CDR2: SGHTA and FQGNSA. V was clipped by 5 bases and J by 3 bases; unmatched bases: 4. CDR3 in amino acids: CASSHTSDKNIQYF. CDR3 DNA sequence: TGTGCCAGCAGCCATACTAGCGACAAAAACATTCAGTACTTC.

This sequence joins TRBV5-6 and TRBJ1-2; no firm D call. V was shortened by 1 base and J by 7 bases, with 8 bases between the two germline ends. CDR3 length: 12 amino acids. Per germline, CDR1 SGHDT and CDR2 YYEEEE. CDR3 loop: CASSLSGGGYTF. In DNA, the CDR3 is TGTGCCAGCAGCTTGTCGGGAGGTGGCTACACCTTC. The entire variable domain, with the rest obtained from reference TRBV5-6 and TRBJ1-2, is as follows: DAGVTQSPTHLIKTRGQQVTLRCSPKSGHDTVSWYQQALGQGPQFIFQYYEEEERQRGNFPDRFSGHQFPNYSSELNVNALLLGDSALYLCASSLSGGGYTFGSGTRLTVV.

The chain uses TRBV4-3 and TRBJ1-3; TRBD1 agrees at 7 bases. J gave up 2 bases and V 0 bases, and 1 base lay outside the gene matches. This CDR3 contains 15 residues. Germline V gene sequence: CDR1 LGHNA, CDR2 YSLEER. CDR3 sequence (DNA): TGCGCCAGCAGCCAAGATCAGGGGGCTGGAAACACCATATATTTT. This gives the protein CASSQDQGAGNTIYF.

J is TRBJ1-4 and V is TRBV4-2; no firm D call. The CDR3 totals 12 residues. Trimming shortened V by 2 bases and J by 7 bases, and 5 bases separated the two germline ends. CDR1 is LGHNA and CDR2 is YNFKEQ in the germline V gene. The CDR3 DNA reads as TGTGCCAGCAGCCAATCCGGTGAAAAACTGTTTTTT. Translating gives CASSQSGEKLFF.